The source of this T cell receptor (beta chain) is a study of T cells after yellow fever vaccination. Across the study: Some fractions had low cell numbers, and these were prepared with SMART-Seq v4 Ultra Low Input.

TCRdb called the 5' RACE reads again in MiXCR, with one record for every CDR3 protein. The sample shows 300,000 or so distinct CDR3 sequences, approximately 4% of them seen only once. Trimming shortened V by 1 base and J by 0 bases, and 7 bases separated the two germline ends. CDR3 length: 14 amino acids. The germline CDR1 and CDR2 sequences are LNHNV and YYDKDF (reference sequence). This clonotype was counted only a few times. Sequencing used PBMCs, obtained 5 days after the yellow fever booster vaccination. This clonotype originated in a man aged 18 to 29 who received the YFV17D yellow fever vaccine. The chain links TRBV15 to TRBJ2-7, with D possibly being TRBD1 (6 bases). The CDR3 coding sequence is TGTGCCACCAGCAGAGTGGACAGCTCCTACGAGCAGTACGTC. It specifies CATSRVDSSYEQYV.